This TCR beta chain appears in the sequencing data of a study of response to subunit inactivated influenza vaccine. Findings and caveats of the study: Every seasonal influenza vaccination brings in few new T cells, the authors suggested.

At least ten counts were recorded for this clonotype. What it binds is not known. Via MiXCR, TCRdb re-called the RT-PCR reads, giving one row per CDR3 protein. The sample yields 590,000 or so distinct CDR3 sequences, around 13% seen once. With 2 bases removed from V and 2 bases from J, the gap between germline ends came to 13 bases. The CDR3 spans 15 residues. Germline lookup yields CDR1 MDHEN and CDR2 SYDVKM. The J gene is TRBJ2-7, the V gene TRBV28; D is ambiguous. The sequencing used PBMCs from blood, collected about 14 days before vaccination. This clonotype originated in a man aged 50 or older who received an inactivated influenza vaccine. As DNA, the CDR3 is TGTGCCAGCAGTTTACGTGTTGGGGTCCCCTACGAGCAGTACTTC. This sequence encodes CASSLRVGVPYEQYF.